This TCR beta chain was recorded in a study of spatial heterogeneity in lung cancer. The germline gives CDR1 SEHNR, CDR2 FQNEAQ (reference sequence). The CDR3 consists of 11 residues. V was trimmed by 3 bases and J by 8 bases, leaving 7 bases between them. Each CDR3 protein gets one entry after TCRdb re-called the 5' RACE reads with MiXCR. The data show some 21,000 distinct CDR3 sequences, with 4.6% seen just once and 6.5% to 9% held by the top ten. This clonotype was seen at least ten times. Time point: sample taken at primary tumor resection. The receptor was isolated from a male donor with early-stage non-small cell lung cancer. The input for sequencing was PBMCs, taken at surgery. This chain links TRBV7-9 with TRBJ1-1; a weak D match, TRBD1 (6 bases). The CDR3 DNA reads as TGTGCCAGCAGCTTGGGGACAGAAGCTTTCTTT. Translated: CASSLGTEAFF.